This entry describes one TCR beta chain. Antigen unknown. The entry originates in a study of vaccination effects on CD4 cells after COVID-19. Following culture for about ten days, CD4+ T cells were isolated. Assay used: immunoSEQ multiplex PCR; TCRdb lists only in-frame clones, some missing. This table holds tens of thousands of clones, 65% to 70% found once. This CDR3 has 16 residues. V gave up 7 bases and J gave up 1 base, with 19 bases separating them. The V gene's germline CDR1 is LNHDA and CDR2 SQIVND (reference sequence). This chain links TRBV19 with TRBJ1-1, with D possibly TRBD1 on 5 matching bases. This clonotype was obtained from a human donor who received a COVID-19 vaccine. This sample comprised CD4+ T cells from PBMCs cultured without peptide, obtained before COVID-19 vaccination. CDR3 sequence (DNA): TGTGCCAGTACAAAAGGGGCATTTCCTCCGAACACTGAAGCTTTCTTT. It is translated as CASTKGAFPPNTEAFF.